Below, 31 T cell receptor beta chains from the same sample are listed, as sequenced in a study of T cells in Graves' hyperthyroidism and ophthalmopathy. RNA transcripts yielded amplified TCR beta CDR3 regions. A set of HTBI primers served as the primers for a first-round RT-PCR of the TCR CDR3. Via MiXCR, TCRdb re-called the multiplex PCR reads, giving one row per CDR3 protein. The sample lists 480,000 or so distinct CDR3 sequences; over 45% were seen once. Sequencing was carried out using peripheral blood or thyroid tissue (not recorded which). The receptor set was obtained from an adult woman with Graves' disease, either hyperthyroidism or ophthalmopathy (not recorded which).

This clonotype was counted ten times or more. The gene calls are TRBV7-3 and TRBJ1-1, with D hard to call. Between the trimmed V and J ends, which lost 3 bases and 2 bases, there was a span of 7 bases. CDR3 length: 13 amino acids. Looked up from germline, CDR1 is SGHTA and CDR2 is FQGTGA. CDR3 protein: CASSLFQNTEAFF. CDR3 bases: TGTGCCAGCAGCTTGTTTCAAAACACTGAAGCTTTCTTT.

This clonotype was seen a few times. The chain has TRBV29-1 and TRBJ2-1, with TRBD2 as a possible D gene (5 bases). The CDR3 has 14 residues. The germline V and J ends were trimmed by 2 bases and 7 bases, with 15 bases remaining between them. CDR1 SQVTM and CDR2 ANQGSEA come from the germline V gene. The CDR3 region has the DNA TGCAGCGTTGAAAGGTGGGAGCTGAGGAATGAGCAGTTCTTC. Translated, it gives CSVERWELRNEQFF.

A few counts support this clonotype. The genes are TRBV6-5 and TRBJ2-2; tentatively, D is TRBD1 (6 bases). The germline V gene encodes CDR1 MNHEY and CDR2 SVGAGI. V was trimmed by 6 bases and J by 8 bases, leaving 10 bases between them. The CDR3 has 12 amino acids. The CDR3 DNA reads TGTGCCAGCAGGTCTGGGACAGGGGAGCTGTTTTTT. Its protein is CASRSGTGELFF.

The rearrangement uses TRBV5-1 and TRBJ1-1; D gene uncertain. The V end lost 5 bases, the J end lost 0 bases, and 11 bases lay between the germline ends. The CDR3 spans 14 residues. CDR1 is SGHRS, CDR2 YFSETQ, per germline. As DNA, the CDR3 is TGCGCCAGCAGACGGGAGACGGTGAACACTGAAGCTTTCTTT. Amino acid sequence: CASRRETVNTEAFF.

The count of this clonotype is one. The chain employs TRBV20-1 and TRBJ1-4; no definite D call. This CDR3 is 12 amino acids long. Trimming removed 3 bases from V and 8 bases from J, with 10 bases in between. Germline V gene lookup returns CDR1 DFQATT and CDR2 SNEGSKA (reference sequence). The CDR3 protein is CSASYLGEKLFF. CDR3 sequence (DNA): TGCAGTGCTAGTTATTTAGGGGAAAAACTGTTTTTT.

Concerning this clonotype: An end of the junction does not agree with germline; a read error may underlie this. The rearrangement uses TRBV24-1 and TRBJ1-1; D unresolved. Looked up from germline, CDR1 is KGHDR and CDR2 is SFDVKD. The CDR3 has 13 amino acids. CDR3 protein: CATSDPYRAKALF. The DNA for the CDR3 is TGTGCCACCAGTGACCCATACAGAGCCAAAGCTCTCTTT.

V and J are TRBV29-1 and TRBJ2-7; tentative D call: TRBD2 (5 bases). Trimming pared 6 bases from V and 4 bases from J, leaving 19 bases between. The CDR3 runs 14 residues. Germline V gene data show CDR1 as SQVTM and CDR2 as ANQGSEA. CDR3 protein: CSVQTAQEEYEQYF. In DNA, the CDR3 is TGCAGCGTCCAAACGGCCCAGGAGGAGTACGAGCAGTACTTC.

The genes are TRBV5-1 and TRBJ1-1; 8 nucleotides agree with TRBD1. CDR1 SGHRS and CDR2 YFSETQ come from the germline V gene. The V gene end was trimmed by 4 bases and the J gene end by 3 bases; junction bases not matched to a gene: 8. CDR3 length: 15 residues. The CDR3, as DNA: TGCGCCAGCAGCCTTCAGGGGGCGTCGGACACTGAAGCTTTCTTT. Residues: CASSLQGASDTEAFF.

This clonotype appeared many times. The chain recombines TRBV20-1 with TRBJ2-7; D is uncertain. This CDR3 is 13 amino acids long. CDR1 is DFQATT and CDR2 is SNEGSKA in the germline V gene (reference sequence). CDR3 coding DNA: TGCAGCGCCACCCGCGCCGGCTCCTACGAGCAGTACTTC. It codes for CSATRAGSYEQYF.

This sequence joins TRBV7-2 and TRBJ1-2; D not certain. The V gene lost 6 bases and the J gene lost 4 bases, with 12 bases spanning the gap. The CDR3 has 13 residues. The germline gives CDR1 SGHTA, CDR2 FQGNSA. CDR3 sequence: CASSFSQAYGYTF. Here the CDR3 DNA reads TGTGCCAGCAGTTTTTCGCAGGCCTATGGCTACACCTTC.

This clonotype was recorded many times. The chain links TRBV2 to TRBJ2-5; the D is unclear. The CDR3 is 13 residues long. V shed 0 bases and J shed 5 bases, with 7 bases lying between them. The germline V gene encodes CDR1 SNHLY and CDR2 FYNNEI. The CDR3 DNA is TGTGCCAGCAGTGAAGCGGGGTGGGAGACCCAGTACTTC. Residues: CASSEAGWETQYF.

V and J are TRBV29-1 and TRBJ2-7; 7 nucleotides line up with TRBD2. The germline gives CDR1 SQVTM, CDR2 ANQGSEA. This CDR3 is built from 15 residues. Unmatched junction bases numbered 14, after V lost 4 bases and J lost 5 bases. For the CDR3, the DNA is TGCAGCGTTGTGATCTACGCGGGAGACTCTAACGAGCAGTACTTC. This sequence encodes CSVVIYAGDSNEQYF.

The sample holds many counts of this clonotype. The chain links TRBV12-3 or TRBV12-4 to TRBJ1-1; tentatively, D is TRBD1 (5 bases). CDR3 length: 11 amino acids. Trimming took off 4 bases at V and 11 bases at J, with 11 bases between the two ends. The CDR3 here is CASSSPGWAFF. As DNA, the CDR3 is TGTGCCAGCAGTTCCCCAGGGTGGGCTTTCTTT.

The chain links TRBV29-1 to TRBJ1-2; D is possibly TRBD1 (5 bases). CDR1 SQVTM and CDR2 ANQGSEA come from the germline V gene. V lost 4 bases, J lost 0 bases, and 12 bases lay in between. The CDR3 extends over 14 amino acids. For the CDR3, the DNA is TGCAGCGTTGGACAGAACGTTTCTAACTATGGCTACACCTTC. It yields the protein CSVGQNVSNYGYTF.

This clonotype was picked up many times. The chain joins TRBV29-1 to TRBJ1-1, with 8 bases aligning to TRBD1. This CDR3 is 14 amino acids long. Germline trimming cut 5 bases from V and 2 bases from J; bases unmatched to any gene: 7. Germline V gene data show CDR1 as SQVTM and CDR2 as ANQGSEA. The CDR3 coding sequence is TGCAGCGTTCACGGACAGGGAAGAAACACTGAAGCTTTCTTT. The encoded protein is CSVHGQGRNTEAFF.

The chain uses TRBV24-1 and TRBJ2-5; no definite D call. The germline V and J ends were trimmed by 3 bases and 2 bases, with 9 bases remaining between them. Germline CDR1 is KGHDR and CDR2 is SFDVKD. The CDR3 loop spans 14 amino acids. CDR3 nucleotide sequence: TGTGCCACCAGTGATCGACGTACACAAGAGACCCAGTACTTC. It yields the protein CATSDRRTQETQYF.

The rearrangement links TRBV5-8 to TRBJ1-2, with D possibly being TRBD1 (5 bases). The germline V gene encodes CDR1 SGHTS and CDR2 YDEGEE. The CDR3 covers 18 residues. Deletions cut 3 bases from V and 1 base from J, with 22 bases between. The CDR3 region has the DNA TGTGCCAGCAGCTCCCCAGGCGCAGAAACGGGGGTTAACTATGGCTACACCTTC. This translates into CASSSPGAETGVNYGYTF.

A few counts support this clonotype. The CDR3 reads CAISEASNSPLHF. DNA for the CDR3: TGTGCCATCAGTGAGGCTTCGAATTCACCCCTCCACTTT. This chain links TRBV10-3 with TRBJ1-6; D remains ambiguous. Trimming took off 2 bases at V and 7 bases at J, with 6 bases between the two ends. The CDR3 has 13 amino acids. Germline-derived CDR1 and CDR2 are ENHRY and SYGVKD.

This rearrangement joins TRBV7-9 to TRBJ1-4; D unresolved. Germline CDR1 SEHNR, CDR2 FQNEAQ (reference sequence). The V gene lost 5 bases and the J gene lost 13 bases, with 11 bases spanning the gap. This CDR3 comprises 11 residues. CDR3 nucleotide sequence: TGTGCCAGCAGCCCCCCTTCGGGACTGTTTTTT. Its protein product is CASSPPSGLFF.

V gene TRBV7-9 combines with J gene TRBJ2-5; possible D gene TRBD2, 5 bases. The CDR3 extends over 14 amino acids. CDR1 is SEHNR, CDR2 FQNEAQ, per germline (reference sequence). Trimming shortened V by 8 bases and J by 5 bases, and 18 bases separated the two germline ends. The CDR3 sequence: CASSPATGGETQYF. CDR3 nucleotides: TGTGCCAGCTCCCCGGCGACGGGCGGGGAGACCCAGTACTTC. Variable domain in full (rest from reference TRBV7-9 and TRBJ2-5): DTGVSQNPRHKITKRGQNVTFRCDPISEHNRLYWYRQTLGQGPEFLTYFQNEAQLEKSRLLSDRFSAERPKGSFSTLEIQRTEQGDSAMYLCASSPATGGETQYFGPGTRLLVL.

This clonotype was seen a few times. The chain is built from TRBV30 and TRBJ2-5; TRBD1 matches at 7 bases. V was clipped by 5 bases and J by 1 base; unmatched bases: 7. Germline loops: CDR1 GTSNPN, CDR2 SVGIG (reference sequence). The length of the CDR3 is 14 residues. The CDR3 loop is CAWGIQGIQETQYF. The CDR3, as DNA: TGTGCCTGGGGCATACAGGGGATCCAAGAGACCCAGTACTTC.

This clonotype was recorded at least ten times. The DNA for the CDR3 is TGTGCCAGCAGCTCGCAGCGAACAGGGAGTTCACCCCTCCACTTT. Amino acid sequence: CASSSQRTGSSPLHF. The gene calls are TRBV7-2 and TRBJ1-6; a weak D match, TRBD1 (6 bases). Trimming took 4 bases from V and 9 from J, leaving 16 bases between them. CDR1 and CDR2 from the germline V gene are SGHTA and FQGNSA. This CDR3 has 15 amino acids.

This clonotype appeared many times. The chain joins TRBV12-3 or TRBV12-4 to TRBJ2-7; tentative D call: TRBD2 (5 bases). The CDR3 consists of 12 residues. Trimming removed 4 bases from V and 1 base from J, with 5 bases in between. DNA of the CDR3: TGTGCCAGCAGTTGGACTTCCTACGAGCAGTACTTC. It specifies CASSWTSYEQYF.

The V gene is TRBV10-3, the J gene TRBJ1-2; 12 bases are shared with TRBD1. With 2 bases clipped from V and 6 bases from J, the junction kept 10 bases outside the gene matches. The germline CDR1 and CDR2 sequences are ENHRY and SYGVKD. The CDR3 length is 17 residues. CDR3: CAISEMGGTGGADGYTF. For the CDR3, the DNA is TGTGCCATCAGTGAGATGGGGGGGACAGGGGGCGCGGATGGCTACACCTTC.

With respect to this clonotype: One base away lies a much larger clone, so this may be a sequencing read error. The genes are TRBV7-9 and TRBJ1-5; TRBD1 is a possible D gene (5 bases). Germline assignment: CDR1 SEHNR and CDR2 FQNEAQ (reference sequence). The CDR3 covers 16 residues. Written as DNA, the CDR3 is TGTGCCAGCAGCTTAGGTTTAAGGGGTAGCAATCGGCCCCAGCATTTT. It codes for CASSLGLRGSNRPQHF.

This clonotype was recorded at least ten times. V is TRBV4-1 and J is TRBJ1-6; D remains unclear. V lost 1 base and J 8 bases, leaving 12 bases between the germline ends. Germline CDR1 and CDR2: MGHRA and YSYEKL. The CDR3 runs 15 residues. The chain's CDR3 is CASSQGRGLDSPLHF. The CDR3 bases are TGCGCCAGCAGCCAAGGACGGGGTCTAGATTCACCCCTCCACTTT.

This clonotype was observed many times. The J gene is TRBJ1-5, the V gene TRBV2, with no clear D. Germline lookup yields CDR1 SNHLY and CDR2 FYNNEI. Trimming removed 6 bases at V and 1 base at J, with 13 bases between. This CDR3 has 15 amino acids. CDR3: CASSRAVVSNQPQHF. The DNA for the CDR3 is TGTGCCAGCAGCCGGGCGGTTGTGAGCAATCAGCCCCAGCATTTT. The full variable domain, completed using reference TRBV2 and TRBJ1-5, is EPEVTQTPSHQVTQMGQEVILRCVPISNHLYFYWYRQILGQKVEFLVSFYNNEISEKSEIFDDQFSVERPDGSNFTLKIRSTKLEDSAMYFCASSRAVVSNQPQHFGDGTRLSIL.

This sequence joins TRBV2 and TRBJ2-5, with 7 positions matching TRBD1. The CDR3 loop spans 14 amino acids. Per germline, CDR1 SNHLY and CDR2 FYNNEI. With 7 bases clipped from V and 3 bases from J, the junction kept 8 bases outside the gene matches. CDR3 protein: CASTVEGQKETQYF. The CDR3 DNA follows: TGTGCCAGCACGGTTGAGGGACAGAAAGAGACCCAGTACTTC.

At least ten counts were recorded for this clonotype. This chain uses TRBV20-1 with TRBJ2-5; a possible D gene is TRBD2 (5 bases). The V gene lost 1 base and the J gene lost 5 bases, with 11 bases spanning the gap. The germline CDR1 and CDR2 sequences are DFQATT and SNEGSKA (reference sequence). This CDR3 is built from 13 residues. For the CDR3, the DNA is TGCAGTGCTAGAGGGACCCGAGGGGAGACCCAGTACTTC. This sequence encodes CSARGTRGETQYF.

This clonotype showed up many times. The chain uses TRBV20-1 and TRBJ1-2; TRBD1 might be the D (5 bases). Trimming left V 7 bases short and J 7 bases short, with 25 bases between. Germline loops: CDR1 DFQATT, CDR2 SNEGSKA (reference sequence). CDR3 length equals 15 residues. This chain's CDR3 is CSEGPEGRLNGGYTF. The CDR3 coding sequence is TGCAGTGAGGGTCCCGAGGGACGGCTTAATGGTGGCTACACCTTC.

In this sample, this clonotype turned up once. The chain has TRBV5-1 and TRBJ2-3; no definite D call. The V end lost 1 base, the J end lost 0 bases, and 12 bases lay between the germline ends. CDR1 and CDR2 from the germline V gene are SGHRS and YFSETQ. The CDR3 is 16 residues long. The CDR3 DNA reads TGCGCCAGCAGCTTGATTACAGTCCTCAGCACAGATACGCAGTATTTT. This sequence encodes CASSLITVLSTDTQYF.